The 19 T cell receptor beta chains listed next were all sequenced from one sample in a study of cytomegalovirus exposure and HLA in healthy donors. Assay: immunoSEQ multiplex PCR; the TCRdb copy retains only in-frame clones and omits some. The sample lists 130,000 to 150,000 clones; about 90% were seen once. The specimen sequenced was PBMCs. These receptors were collected from a woman aged 18-29 years in good health and CMV-seropositive.

The rearrangement uses TRBV11-3 and TRBJ2-5; perhaps TRBD2 as D (5 bases). V lost 6 bases and J lost 7, with 15 bases in between. CDR3 length: 13 amino acids. Germline CDR1 reads SGHNT; CDR2 reads YENEEA. The CDR3 region is CASSSGLGTTQYF. For the CDR3, the DNA is TGTGCCAGCAGTTCCGGACTGGGCACGACCCAGTACTTC.

The CDR3 DNA reads TGTGCCAGCAGCCGTGCCGGGACAGGTTCCTACGAGCAGTACTTC. Its protein is CASSRAGTGSYEQYF. J is TRBJ2-7 and V is TRBV5-8; TRBD1 matches at 8 bases. CDR3 length: 15 residues. The V gene end was trimmed by 4 bases and the J gene end by 1 base; junction bases not matched to a gene: 7. Germline V gene data show CDR1 as SGHTS and CDR2 as YDEGEE.

The chain joins TRBV7-9 to TRBJ2-7; possibly TRBD2 for D (6 bases). The CDR3 loop spans 15 amino acids. Germline CDR1 SEHNR, CDR2 FQNEAQ (reference sequence). Trimming pared 3 bases from V and 0 bases from J, leaving 12 bases between. The CDR3 reads CASSLKGTYSYEQYF. As DNA, the CDR3 is TGTGCCAGCAGCTTGAAGGGGACTTACTCCTACGAGCAGTACTTC. Full variable domain (outside the CDR3, taken from reference TRBV7-9 and TRBJ2-7): DTGVSQNPRHKITKRGQNVTFRCDPISEHNRLYWYRQTLGQGPEFLTYFQNEAQLEKSRLLSDRFSAERPKGSFSTLEIQRTEQGDSAMYLCASSLKGTYSYEQYFGPGTRLTVT.

This chain links TRBV14 with TRBJ2-7, with 8 bases that match TRBD1. Germline V gene data show CDR1 as SGHDN and CDR2 as FVKESK. This CDR3 is 15 amino acids long. The J segment lost 4 bases and the V segment lost 4 bases, leaving 9 bases of the junction unmatched. This CDR3 reads CASSPKDRVAYEQYF. CDR3 coding DNA: TGTGCCAGCAGCCCAAAGGACAGGGTGGCGTACGAGCAGTACTTC.

The chain links TRBV6-1 to TRBJ1-6; TRBD1 agrees at 7 bases. This CDR3 is built from 13 residues. The trim removed 8 bases at V and 9 bases at J, leaving 7 bases unmatched. Germline CDR1 MNHNS, CDR2 SASEGT. The CDR3 protein is CASRRDSGSPLHF. The CDR3 DNA sequence: TGTGCCAGCCGCCGGGACAGTGGTTCACCCCTCCACTTT.

The chain couples TRBV20-1 to TRBJ1-2, with D hard to call. The CDR3 sequence is 11 residues long. V lost 3 bases to trimming and J lost 8 bases, with 10 bases between them. Germline assignment: CDR1 DFQATT and CDR2 SNEGSKA (reference sequence). The CDR3 sequence is CSARDFLGYTF. The CDR3 DNA reads as TGCAGTGCTAGGGACTTCCTGGGCTACACCTTC.

The chain couples TRBV28 to TRBJ1-5, with D tentatively TRBD1 (5 bases). V lost 4 bases and J lost 7, with 17 bases in between. This CDR3 is built from 15 residues. Germline V gene lookup returns CDR1 MDHEN and CDR2 SYDVKM. CDR3 protein: CASSSFSGSEQPQHF. In DNA, the CDR3 is TGTGCCAGCAGTTCTTTTTCAGGGTCGGAACAGCCCCAGCATTTT.

The V and J genes are TRBV19 and TRBJ2-1; D may be TRBD2 (6 bases). V lost 5 bases to trimming and J lost 3 bases, with 11 bases between them. The CDR3 totals 14 residues. Germline CDR1 is LNHDA and CDR2 is SQIVND (reference sequence). CDR3 residues: CASSLGGFYNEQFF. In DNA form, the CDR3 reads TGTGCCAGTAGTCTGGGGGGATTCTACAATGAGCAGTTCTTC.

The V call is TRBV18, the J call TRBJ2-1; 7 bases align to TRBD1. With 6 bases clipped from V and 5 bases from J, the junction kept 10 bases outside the gene matches. Germline-derived CDR1 and CDR2 are KGHSH and LQKENI. The CDR3 has 15 amino acids. The CDR3: CASSQQGRWDNEQFF. The CDR3 DNA sequence: TGTGCCAGCTCCCAACAGGGGAGATGGGACAATGAGCAGTTCTTC.

This sequence joins TRBV4-1 and TRBJ2-7; 8 bases are shared with TRBD1. V was clipped by 3 bases and J by 2 bases; unmatched bases: 9. The CDR3 has 16 residues. Germline lookup yields CDR1 MGHRA and CDR2 YSYEKL. CDR3: CASSQFRTGNPYEQYF. CDR3 nucleotide sequence: TGCGCCAGCAGCCAGTTTAGGACAGGGAATCCCTACGAGCAGTACTTC.

The chain employs TRBV5-1 and TRBJ1-1; D might be TRBD1 (6 bases). This CDR3 contains 14 residues. The germline V and J ends were trimmed by 6 bases and 4 bases, with 16 bases remaining between them. CDR1 and CDR2 (germline): SGHRS, YFSETQ. The CDR3 sequence is CASNLNTGTTEAFF. The CDR3 DNA follows: TGCGCCAGCAACTTAAACACAGGGACCACTGAAGCTTTCTTT.

The J gene is TRBJ1-3, the V gene TRBV30; maybe TRBD1 (5 bases). Trimming took off 2 bases at V and 2 bases at J, with 7 bases between the two ends. In germline, CDR1 is GTSNPN, CDR2 SVGIG (reference sequence). The CDR3 consists of 13 residues. The CDR3 loop reads CAWSKGAGNTIYF. The CDR3 nucleotides are TGTGCCTGGAGTAAAGGGGCTGGAAACACCATATATTTT.

The J gene is TRBJ2-6, the V gene TRBV5-1; 12 bases map to TRBD1. The trim removed 3 bases at V and 4 bases at J, leaving 11 bases unmatched. CDR3 length: 19 residues. Germline-derived CDR1 and CDR2 are SGHRS and YFSETQ. The CDR3 nucleotides read TGCGCCAGCAGCTCCATCCCGGGACAGGGGGCGCTGGGGGCCAACGTCCTGACTTTC. Its protein is CASSSIPGQGALGANVLTF. Using reference TRBV5-1 and TRBJ2-6 for the parts outside the CDR3, the full variable domain is KAGVTQTPRYLIKTRGQQVTLSCSPISGHRSVSWYQQTPGQGLQFLFEYFSETQRNKGNFPGRFSGRQFSNSRSEMNVSTLELGDSALYLCASSSIPGQGALGANVLTFGAGSRLTVL.

The V call is TRBV18, the J call TRBJ1-1; no clear D gene. Trimming removed 3 bases from V and 6 bases from J, with 23 bases in between. In germline, CDR1 is KGHSH, CDR2 LQKENI. This CDR3 has 17 residues. The CDR3: CASSPRSEGPKSAEAFF. The CDR3 DNA sequence: TGTGCCAGCTCACCCCGAAGCGAAGGCCCGAAAAGCGCTGAAGCTTTCTTT.

The V and J genes are TRBV7-9 and TRBJ2-5, with TRBD2 identical over 10 bases. This CDR3 contains 16 residues. Looked up from germline, CDR1 is SEHNR and CDR2 is FQNEAQ (reference sequence). V trimming: 5 bases; J trimming: 2 bases; junction bases outside the gene matches: 8. The CDR3 DNA sequence: TGTGCCAGCAGCACCCGGACTAGCGGAAGACAAGAGACCCAGTACTTC. Translated, it gives CASSTRTSGRQETQYF.

This chain connects TRBV19 to TRBJ2-7; 9 bases map to TRBD1. V was pared by 4 bases and J by 7 bases, with 14 bases of the junction left unmatched. Germline V gene sequence: CDR1 LNHDA, CDR2 SQIVND (reference sequence). CDR3 length: 16 amino acids. The CDR3 here is CASSKEGTGTFWEQYF. The CDR3 DNA sequence: TGTGCCAGTAGTAAGGAGGGGACAGGGACGTTCTGGGAGCAGTACTTC.

This clone was picked up one time. The genes are TRBV10-3 and TRBJ1-4; 11 bases are a match to TRBD1. Germline values: CDR1 ENHRY, CDR2 SYGVKD. The CDR3 is 15 amino acids. V lost 10 bases to trimming and J lost 8 bases; unmatched junction nucleotides: 12. CDR3 amino acids: CATGQGAHLLEKLFF. The CDR3 nucleotides read TGTGCCACCGGACAGGGGGCTCATTTGCTCGAAAAACTGTTTTTT.

V is TRBV6-5 and J is TRBJ2-1; possibly TRBD2 for D (5 bases). This CDR3 contains 14 residues. V dropped 0 bases and J dropped 10 bases, with 13 bases sitting between them. CDR1 and CDR2 from the germline V gene are MNHEY and SVGAGI. The chain's CDR3 is CASSYSLVSGEQFF. The DNA of the CDR3 is TGTGCCAGCAGTTACTCTCTAGTAAGCGGCGAGCAGTTCTTC.

The J gene is TRBJ2-1, the V gene TRBV7-2; D not certain. Trimming stripped 2 bases from V and 4 bases from J, with 6 bases between. The length of the CDR3 is 13 residues. CDR1 is SGHTA, CDR2 FQGNSA, per germline. This chain's CDR3 is CASSLNSYNEQFF. DNA for the CDR3: TGTGCCAGCAGCTTAAACAGTTACAATGAGCAGTTCTTC.